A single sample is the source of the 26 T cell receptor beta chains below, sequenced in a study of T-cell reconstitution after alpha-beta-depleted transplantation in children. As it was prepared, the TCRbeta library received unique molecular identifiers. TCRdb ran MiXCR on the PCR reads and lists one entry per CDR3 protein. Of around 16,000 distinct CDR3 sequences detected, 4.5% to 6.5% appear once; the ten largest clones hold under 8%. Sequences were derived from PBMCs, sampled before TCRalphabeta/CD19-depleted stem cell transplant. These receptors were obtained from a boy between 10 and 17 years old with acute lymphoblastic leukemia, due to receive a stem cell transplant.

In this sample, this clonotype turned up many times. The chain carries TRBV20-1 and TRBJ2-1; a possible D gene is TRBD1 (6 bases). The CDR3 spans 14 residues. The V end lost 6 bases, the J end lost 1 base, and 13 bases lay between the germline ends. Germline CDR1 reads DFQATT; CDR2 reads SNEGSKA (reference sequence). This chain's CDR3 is CSAADRNSYNEQFF. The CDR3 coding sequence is TGCAGTGCAGCTGACAGGAATTCCTACAATGAGCAGTTCTTC.

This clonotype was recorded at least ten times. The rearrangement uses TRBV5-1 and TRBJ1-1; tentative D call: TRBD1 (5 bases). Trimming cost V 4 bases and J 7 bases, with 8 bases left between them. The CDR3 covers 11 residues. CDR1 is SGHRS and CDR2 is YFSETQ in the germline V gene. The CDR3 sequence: CASSQGIEAFF. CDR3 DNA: TGCGCCAGCAGCCAGGGTATTGAAGCTTTCTTT.

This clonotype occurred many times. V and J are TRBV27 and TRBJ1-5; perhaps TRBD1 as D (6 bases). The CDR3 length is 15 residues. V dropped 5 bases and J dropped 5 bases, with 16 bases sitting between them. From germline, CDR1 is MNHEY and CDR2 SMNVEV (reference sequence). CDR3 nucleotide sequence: TGTGCCAGCAGTGCGTCCCCTAGGGGGGATCAGCCCCAGCATTTT. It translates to CASSASPRGDQPQHF.

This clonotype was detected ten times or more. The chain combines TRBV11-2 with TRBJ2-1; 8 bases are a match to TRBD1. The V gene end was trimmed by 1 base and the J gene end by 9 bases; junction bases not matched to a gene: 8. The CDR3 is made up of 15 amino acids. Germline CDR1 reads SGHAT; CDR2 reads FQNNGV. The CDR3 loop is CASSLAAGGSGEQFF. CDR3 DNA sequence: TGTGCCAGCAGCTTAGCGGCAGGGGGCTCGGGTGAGCAGTTCTTC.

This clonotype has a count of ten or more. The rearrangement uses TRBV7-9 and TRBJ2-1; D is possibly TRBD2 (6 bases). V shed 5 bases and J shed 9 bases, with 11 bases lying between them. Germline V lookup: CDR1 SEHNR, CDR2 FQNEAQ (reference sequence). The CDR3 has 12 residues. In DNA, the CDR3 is TGTGCCAGCAGCCCCGGGGGAGGTGAGCAGTTCTTC. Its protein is CASSPGGGEQFF.

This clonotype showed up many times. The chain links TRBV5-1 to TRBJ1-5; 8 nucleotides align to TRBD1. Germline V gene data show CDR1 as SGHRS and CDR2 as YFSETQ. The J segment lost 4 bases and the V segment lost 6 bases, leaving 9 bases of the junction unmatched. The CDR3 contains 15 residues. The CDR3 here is CASTPTGGQNQPQHF. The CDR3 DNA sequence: TGCGCCAGCACCCCTACAGGGGGGCAAAATCAGCCCCAGCATTTT.

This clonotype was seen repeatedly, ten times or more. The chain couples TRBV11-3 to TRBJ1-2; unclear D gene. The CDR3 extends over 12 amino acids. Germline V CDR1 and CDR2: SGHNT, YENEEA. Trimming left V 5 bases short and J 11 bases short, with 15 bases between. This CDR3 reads CASSPSSFGYTF. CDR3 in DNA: TGTGCCAGCAGCCCCTCGTCGTTTGGTTACACCTTC.

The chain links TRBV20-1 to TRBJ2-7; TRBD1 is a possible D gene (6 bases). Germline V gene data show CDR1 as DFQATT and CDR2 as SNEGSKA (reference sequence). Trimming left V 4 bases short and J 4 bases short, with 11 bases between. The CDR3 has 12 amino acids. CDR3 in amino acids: CSAKGVGYEQYF. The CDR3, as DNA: TGCAGTGCTAAGGGGGTGGGATACGAGCAGTACTTC.

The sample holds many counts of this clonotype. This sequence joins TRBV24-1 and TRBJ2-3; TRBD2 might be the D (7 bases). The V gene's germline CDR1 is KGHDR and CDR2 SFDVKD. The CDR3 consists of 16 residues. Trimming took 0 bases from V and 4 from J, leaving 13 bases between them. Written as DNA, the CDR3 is TGTGCCACCAGTGATTTGTCGGGGGGCGGGGCAGATACGCAGTATTTT. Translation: CATSDLSGGGADTQYF.

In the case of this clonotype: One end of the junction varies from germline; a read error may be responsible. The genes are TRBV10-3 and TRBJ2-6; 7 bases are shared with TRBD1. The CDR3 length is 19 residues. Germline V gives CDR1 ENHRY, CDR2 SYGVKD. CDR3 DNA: TGTACCATCAGCCCCTTTTGGGACAGCGCAATCTTCGGGGCCAACGTCCTGACTTTC. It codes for CTISPFWDSAIFGANVLTF.

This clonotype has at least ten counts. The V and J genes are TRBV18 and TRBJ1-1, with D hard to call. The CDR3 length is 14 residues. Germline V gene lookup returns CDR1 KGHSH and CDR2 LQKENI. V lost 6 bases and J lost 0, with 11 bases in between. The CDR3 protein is CASSAKMLNTEAFF. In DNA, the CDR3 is TGTGCCAGCTCTGCCAAGATGCTGAACACTGAAGCTTTCTTT.

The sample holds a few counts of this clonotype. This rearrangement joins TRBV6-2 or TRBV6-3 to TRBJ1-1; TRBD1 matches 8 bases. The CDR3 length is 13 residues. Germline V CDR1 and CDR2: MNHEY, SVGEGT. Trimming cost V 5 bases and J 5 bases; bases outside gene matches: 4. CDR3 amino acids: CASSLGQGTEAFF. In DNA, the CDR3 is TGTGCCAGCAGTCTAGGACAGGGAACTGAAGCTTTCTTT.

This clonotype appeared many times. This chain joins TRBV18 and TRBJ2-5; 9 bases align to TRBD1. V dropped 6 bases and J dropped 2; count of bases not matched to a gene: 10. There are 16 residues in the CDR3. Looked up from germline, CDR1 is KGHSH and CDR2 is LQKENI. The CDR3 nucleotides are TGTGCCAGCTCCGTGGGACAGGGAAGGCGACAAGAGACCCAGTACTTC. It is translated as CASSVGQGRRQETQYF.

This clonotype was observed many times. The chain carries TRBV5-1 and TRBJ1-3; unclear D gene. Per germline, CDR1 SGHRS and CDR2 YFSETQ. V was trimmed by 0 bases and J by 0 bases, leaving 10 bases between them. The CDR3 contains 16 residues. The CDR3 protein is CASSLDYKLSGNTIYF. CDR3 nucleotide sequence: TGCGCCAGCAGCTTGGATTACAAACTCTCTGGAAACACCATATATTTT.

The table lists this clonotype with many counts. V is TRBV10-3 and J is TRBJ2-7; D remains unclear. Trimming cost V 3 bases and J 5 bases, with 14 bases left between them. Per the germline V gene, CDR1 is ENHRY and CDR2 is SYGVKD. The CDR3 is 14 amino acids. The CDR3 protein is CAISESSVVDEQYF. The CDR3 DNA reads TGTGCCATCAGTGAATCAAGCGTGGTCGACGAGCAGTACTTC.

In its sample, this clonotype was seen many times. DNA of the CDR3: TGTGCCACCAGCCACTTACGTACTAGCGGCACAGATACGCAGTATTTT. Protein: CATSHLRTSGTDTQYF. The chain links TRBV15 to TRBJ2-3, with 7 nucleotides matching TRBD2. CDR3 length equals 16 residues. V dropped 5 bases and J dropped 1; count of bases not matched to a gene: 9. The germline V gene has CDR1 LNHNV and CDR2 YYDKDF (reference sequence).

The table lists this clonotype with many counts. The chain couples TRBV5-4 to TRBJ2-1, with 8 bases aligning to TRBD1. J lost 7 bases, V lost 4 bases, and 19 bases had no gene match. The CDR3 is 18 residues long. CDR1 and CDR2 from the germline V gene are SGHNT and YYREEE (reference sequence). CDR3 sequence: CASSPHRGASESSNEQFF. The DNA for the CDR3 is TGTGCCAGCAGCCCTCACAGGGGGGCTAGTGAAAGCTCTAATGAGCAGTTCTTC.

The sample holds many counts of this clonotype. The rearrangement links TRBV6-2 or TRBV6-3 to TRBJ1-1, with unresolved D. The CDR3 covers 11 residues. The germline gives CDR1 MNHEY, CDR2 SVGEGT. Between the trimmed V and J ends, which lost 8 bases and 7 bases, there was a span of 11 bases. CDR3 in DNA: TGTGCCAGCGGTCTGCCGTTTGAAGCTTTCTTT. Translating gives CASGLPFEAFF.

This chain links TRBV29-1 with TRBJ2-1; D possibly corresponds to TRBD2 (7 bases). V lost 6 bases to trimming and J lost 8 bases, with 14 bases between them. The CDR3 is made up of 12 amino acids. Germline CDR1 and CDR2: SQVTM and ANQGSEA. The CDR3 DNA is TGCAGCGTCCCACTAGGGGGGGATGAGCAGTTCTTC. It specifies CSVPLGGDEQFF.

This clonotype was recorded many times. CDR3 loop: CASSVQRDSTDTQYF. CDR3 bases: TGTGCCAGCAGCGTCCAGCGGGACTCCACAGATACGCAGTATTTT. V gene TRBV9 combines with J gene TRBJ2-3; 7 bases line up with TRBD2. The trim removed 2 bases at V and 2 bases at J, leaving 5 bases unmatched. The V gene's germline CDR1 is SGDLS and CDR2 YYNGEE. CDR3 length: 15 residues.

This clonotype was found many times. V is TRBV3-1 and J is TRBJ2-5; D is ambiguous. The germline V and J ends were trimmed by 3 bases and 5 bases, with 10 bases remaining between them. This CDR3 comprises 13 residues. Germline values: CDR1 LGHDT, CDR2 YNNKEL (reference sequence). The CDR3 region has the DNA TGTGCCAGCAGCCAGAGCGTATGGGAGACCCAGTACTTC. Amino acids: CASSQSVWETQYF.

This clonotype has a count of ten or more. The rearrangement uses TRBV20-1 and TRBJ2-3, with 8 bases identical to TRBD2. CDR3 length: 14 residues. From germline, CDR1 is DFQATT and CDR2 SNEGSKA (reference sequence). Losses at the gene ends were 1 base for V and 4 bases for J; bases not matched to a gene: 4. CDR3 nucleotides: TGCAGTGCTAGAGTCCTAGCGGGCCCAGATACGCAGTATTTT. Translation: CSARVLAGPDTQYF.

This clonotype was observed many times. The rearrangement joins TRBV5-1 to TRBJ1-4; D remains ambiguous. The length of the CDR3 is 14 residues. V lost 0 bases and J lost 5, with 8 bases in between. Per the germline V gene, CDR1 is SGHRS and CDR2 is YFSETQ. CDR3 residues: CASSLENRNEKLFF. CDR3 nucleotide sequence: TGCGCCAGCAGCTTGGAAAACCGGAATGAAAAACTGTTTTTT.

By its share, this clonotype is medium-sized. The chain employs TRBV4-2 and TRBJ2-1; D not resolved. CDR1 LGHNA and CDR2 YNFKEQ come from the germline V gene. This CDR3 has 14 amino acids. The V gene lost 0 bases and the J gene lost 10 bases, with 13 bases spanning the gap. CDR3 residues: CASSQDRSVEEQFF. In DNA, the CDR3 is TGTGCCAGCAGCCAAGATCGAAGTGTGGAGGAGCAGTTCTTC.

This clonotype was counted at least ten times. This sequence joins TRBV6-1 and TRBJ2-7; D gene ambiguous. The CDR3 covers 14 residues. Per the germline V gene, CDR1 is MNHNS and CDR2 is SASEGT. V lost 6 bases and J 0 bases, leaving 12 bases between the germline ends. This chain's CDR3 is CASRDQVNSYEQYF. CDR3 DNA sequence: TGTGCCAGCAGGGATCAGGTTAACTCCTACGAGCAGTACTTC.

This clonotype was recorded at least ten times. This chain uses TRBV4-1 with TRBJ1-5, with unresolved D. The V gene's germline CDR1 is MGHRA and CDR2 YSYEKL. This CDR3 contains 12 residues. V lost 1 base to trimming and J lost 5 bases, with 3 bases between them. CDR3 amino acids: CASSQGDQPQHF. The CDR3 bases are TGCGCCAGCAGCCAAGGGGATCAGCCCCAGCATTTT.